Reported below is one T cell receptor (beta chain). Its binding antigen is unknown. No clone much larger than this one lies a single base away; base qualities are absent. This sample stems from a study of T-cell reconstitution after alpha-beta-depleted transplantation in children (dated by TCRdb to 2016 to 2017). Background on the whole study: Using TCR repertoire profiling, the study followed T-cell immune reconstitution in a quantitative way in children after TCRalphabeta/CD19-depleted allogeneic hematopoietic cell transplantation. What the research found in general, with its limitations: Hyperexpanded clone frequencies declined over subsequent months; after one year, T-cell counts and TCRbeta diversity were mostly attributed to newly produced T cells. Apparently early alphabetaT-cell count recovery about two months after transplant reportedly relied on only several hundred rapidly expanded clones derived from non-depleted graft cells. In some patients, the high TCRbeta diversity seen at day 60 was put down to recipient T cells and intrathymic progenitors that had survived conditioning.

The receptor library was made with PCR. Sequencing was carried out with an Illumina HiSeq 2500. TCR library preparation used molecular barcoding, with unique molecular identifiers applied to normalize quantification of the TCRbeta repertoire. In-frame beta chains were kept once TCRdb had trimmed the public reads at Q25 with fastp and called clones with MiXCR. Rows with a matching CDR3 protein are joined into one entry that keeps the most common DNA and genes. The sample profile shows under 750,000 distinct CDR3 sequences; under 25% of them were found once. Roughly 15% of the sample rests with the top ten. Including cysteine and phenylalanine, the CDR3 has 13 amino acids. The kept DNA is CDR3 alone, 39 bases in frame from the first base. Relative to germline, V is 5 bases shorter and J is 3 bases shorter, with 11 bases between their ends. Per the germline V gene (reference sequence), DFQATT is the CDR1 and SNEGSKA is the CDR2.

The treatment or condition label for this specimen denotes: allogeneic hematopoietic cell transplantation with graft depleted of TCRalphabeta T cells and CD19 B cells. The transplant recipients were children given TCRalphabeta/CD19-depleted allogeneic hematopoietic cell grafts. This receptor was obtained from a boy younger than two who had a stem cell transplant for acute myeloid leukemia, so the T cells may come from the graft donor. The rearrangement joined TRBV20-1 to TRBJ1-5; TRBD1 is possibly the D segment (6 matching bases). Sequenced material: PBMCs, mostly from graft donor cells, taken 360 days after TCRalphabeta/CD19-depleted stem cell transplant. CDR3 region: CSALQGFNQPQHF. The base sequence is TGCAGTGCTTTACAGGGTTTCAATCAGCCCCAGCATTTT.